The TCR beta chain under discussion was sequenced for a study of T cell responses to AZD1222 COVID-19 vaccine. Study-level findings and limits: Donors were chiefly white British, with a greater number of females, and clonal diversity was perhaps underestimated. Repertoire sampling occurred only after the peak T cell response. Dominant CD4 TCR responses targeted spike regions 160-218 and 743-854. The study found Spike-specific TCR breadth and depth rose after two AZD1222 doses.

Generated by immunoSEQ multiplex PCR, the TCRdb table keeps only in-frame clones and is missing some. The data show some 150,000 clones, around nine tenths seen once. This clone occurred a few times. Its antigen remains unidentified. Germline assignment: CDR1 SGHTA and CDR2 FQGTGA. The ends were cut back, 6 bases at V and 4 bases at J, with 9 bases in the middle. The CDR3 runs to 13 residues. Sequencing used peripheral blood, obtained on day 0 of AZD1222 vaccination. This TCR was sampled from an adult in good health. This sequence joins TRBV7-3 and TRBJ2-2; D is unresolved. CDR3 protein: CASRLSSTGELFF. For the CDR3, the DNA is TGTGCCAGCAGGTTGAGTAGCACCGGGGAGCTGTTTTTT.